This TCR beta chain came from a study of blood T cell repertoires in COVID-19. Study in general: PBMCs, B-cell-depleted T cells, or T cells provided the cDNA or gDNA that made up the material.

CDR3 length: 14 amino acids. Germline CDR1 and CDR2: SGHVS and FQNEAQ. The J segment lost 10 bases and the V segment lost 6 bases, leaving 6 bases of the junction unmatched. Authors' processing steps: Amplification with reference gene primers provided the estimates of nucleated cell counts. Assay: immunoSEQ multiplex PCR; the TCRdb copy retains only in-frame clones and omits some. V, J and clone size are those of that table, while D and trimming were read from the DNA. The table shows 250,000 to 350,000 clones, with 87% occurring only once. The source is a man between 18 and 35 years old with active or convalescent COVID-19. Source material: peripheral blood. The gene calls are TRBV7-8 and TRBJ1-6, with 10 bases identical to TRBD1. This CDR3 reads CASRPGTGASPLHF. CDR3 DNA sequence: TGTGCCAGCAGACCCGGGACAGGGGCGTCACCCCTCCACTTT.